This T cell receptor beta chain is from a study of blood T cell repertoires in COVID-19. As handled by the study authors: Researchers report that nucleated cell counts were estimated from reference gene primer amplification. TCRdb's copy holds only in-frame clones and misses some; the assay was immunoSEQ multiplex PCR. The DNA gave D and trimming, while V, J and clone size come from that table. The table includes around 68,000 clones, about 88% detected once. The CDR3 totals 17 residues. CDR1 and CDR2 (germline): MGHRA, YSYEKL. Trimming at V came to 1 base and at J to 1 base, leaving 0 bases not matched to a gene.

The TCR comes from a man aged 50 to 60 with active COVID-19. Sequencing was performed on peripheral blood. The rearrangement joins TRBV4-1 to TRBJ2-3; 15 nucleotides agree with TRBD2. The CDR3 here is CASSQGTSGGGTDTQYF. As DNA, the CDR3 is TGCGCCAGCAGCCAAGGGACTAGCGGGGGGGGCACAGATACGCAGTATTTT.